This T cell receptor (beta chain) derives from a study of early T cells in non-severe SARS-CoV-2 infection. The sample holds many counts of this clonotype. One entry per CDR3 protein, called by TCRdb with MiXCR from the 5' RACE reads. The repertoire holds about 50,000 distinct CDR3 sequences, with around 8% as singletons. This clonotype was obtained from an adult who was a healthcare worker with PCR-confirmed SARS-CoV-2 infection or an uninfected control (not recorded which). Specimen: whole blood.

The CDR3: CAITPKGDLREQYF. Written as DNA, the CDR3 is TGTGCCATCACCCCCAAGGGAGACCTGAGAGAGCAGTACTTC. The chain is built from TRBV10-3 and TRBJ2-7; D might be TRBD2 (5 bases). V shed 7 bases and J shed 7 bases, with 20 bases lying between them. The germline CDR1 and CDR2 sequences are ENHRY and SYGVKD. The CDR3 covers 14 residues.